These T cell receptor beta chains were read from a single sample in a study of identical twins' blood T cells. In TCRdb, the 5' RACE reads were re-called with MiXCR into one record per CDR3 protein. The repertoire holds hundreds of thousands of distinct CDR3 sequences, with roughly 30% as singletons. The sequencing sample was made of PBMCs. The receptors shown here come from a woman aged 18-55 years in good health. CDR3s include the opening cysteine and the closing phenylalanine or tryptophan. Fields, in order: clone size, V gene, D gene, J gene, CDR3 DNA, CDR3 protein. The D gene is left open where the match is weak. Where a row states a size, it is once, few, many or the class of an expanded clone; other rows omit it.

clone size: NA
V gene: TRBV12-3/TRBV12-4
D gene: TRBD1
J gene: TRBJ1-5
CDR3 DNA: TGTGCCAGCAGGGCCATGACAGGGGATCACAATCAGCCCCAGCATTTT
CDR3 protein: CASRAMTGDHNQPQHF

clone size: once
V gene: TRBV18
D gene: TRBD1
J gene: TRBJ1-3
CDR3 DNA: TGTGCCAGCTCACCGACAGGGCCTAGCTCTGGAAACACCATATATTTT
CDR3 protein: CASSPTGPSSGNTIYF

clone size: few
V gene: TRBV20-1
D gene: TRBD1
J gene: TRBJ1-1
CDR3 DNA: TGCAGTGCACCCGGGACAGGGGGGATGAACACTGAAGCTTTCTTT
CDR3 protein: CSAPGTGGMNTEAFF

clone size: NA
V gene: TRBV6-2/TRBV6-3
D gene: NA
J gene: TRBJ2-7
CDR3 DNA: TGTGCCAGCAGCCGGACTGGCTACGAGCAGTACTTC
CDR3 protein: CASSRTGYEQYF

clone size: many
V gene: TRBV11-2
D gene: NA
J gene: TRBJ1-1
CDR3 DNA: TGTGCCAGCAGCCTCACAGGGAAAGCTTTCTTT
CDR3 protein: CASSLTGKAFF

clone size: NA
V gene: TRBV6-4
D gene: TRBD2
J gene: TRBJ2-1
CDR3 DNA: TGTGCCAGCAGTGGGACTAGCGGGGGGAATGAGCAGTTCTTC
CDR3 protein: CASSGTSGGNEQFF

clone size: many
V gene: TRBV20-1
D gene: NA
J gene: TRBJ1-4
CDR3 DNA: TGCAGTGCTAGAGATGAGGTAGAAAAACTGTTTTTT
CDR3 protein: CSARDEVEKLFF

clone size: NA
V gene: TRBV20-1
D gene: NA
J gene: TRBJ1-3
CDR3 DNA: TGCAGTGCTCGTTTCTCTAGAAACACCATATATTTT
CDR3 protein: CSARFSRNTIYF

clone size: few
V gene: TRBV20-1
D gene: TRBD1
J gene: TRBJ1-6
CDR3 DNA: TGCAGTGCTAACAGGGGGCTCTCCTATAATTCACCCCTCCACTTT
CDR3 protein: CSANRGLSYNSPLHF

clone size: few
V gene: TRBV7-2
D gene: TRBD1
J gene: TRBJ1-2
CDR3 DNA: TGTGCCAGCAGACGACAGGGTAGTGGCTACACCTTC
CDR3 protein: CASRRQGSGYTF

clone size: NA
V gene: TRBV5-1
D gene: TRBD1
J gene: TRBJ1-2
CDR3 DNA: TGCGCCAGCAGCTTGCAACCGACAGGGGTGAACTATGGCTACACCTTC
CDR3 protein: CASSLQPTGVNYGYTF

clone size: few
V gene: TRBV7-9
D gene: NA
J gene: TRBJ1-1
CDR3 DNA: TGTGCCAGCAGCTTAGGGGGGGGTCTAAACACTGAAGCTTTCTTT
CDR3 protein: CASSLGGGLNTEAFF

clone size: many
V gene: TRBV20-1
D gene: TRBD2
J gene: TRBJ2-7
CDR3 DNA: TGCAGTGCTAGAGAACTAGCGGGGGTAAACGAGCAGTACTTC
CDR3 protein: CSARELAGVNEQYF

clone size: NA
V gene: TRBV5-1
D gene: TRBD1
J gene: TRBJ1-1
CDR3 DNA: TGCGCCAGCAGCCCTATGACAGGGGTGGGCACTGAAGCTTTCTTT
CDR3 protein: CASSPMTGVGTEAFF

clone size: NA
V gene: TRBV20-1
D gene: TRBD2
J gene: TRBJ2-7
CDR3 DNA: TGCAGTGCCAATAGCGGGATCGACGAGCAGTACTTC
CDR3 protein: CSANSGIDEQYF

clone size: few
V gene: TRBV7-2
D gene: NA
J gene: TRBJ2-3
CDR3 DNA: TGTGCCAGCAGCTTAATCCCAGGGACAGATACGCAGTATTTT
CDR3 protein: CASSLIPGTDTQYF

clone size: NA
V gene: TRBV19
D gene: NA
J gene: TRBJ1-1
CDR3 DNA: TGTGCCAGTAGTATCCTAAGGGTCCCTGAAGCTTTCTTT
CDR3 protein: CASSILRVPEAFF

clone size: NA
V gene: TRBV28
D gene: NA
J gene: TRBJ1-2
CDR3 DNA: TGTGCCAGCAGTTTTGGATCGGGGGGCCACACCTTC
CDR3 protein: CASSFGSGGHTF

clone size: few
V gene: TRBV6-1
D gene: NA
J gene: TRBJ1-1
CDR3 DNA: TGTGCCAGCAGTGAGGTGAGGGAGAACACTGAAGCTTTCTTT
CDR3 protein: CASSEVRENTEAFF

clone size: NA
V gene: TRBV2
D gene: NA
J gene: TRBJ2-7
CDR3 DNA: TGTGCCAGCGGTCTGAGTCCTAACTACGAGCAGTACTTC
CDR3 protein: CASGLSPNYEQYF

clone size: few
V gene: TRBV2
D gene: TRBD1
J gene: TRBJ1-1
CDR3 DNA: TGTGCCAGCAGTGACGACAGGGGTACTGAAGCTTTCTTT
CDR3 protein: CASSDDRGTEAFF

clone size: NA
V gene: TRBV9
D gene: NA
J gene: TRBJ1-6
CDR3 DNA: TGTGCCAGCAGCGTAGCTACGGAGGGCACCTATAATTCACCCCTCCACTTT
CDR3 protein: CASSVATEGTYNSPLHF

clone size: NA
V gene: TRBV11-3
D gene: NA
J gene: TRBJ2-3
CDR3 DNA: TGTGCCAGCAGCGCCCGCGACGGCACAGATACGCAGTATTTT
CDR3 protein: CASSARDGTDTQYF

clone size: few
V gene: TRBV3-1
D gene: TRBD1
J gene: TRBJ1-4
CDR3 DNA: TGTGCCAGCAGCCCAGGACAGGGGGGTAATGAAAAACTGTTTTTT
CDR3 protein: CASSPGQGGNEKLFF

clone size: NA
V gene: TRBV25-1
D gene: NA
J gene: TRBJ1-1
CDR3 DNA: TGTGCCAGCAGGGGGGACGGGCGCACTGAAGCTTTCTTT
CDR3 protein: CASRGDGRTEAFF

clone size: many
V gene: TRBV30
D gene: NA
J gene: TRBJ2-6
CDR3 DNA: TGTGCCTGGAGTGTACTATCGGTCTCTGGGGCCAACGTCCTGACTTTC
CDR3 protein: CAWSVLSVSGANVLTF

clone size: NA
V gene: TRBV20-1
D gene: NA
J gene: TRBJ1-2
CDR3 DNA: TGCAGTGCTAGTTTGACCTATGGCTACACCTTC
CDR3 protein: CSASLTYGYTF

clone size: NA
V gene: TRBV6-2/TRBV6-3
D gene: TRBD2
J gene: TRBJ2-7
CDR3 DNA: TGTGCCAGCAGTCCGCGGGAGGGCCTATCCTACGAGCAGTACTTC
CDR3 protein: CASSPREGLSYEQYF

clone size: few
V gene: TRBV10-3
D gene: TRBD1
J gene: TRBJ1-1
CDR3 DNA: TGTGCCATCAGTGAGAAGGGGGCAGAAGCTTTCTTT
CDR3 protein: CAISEKGAEAFF

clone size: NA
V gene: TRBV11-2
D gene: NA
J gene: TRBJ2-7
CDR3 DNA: TGTGCCAGCAGCTACGTGACTGCCATCGAGCAGTACTTC
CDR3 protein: CASSYVTAIEQYF

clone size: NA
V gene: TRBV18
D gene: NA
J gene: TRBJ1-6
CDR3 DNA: TGTGCCAGCTCCCAGTACTGGACGGCGAATTCACCCCTCCACTTT
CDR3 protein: CASSQYWTANSPLHF

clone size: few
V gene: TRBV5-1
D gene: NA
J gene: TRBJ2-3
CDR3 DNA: TGCGCCAGCAGCTTGGAAGGGAGCACAGATACGCAGTATTTT
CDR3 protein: CASSLEGSTDTQYF

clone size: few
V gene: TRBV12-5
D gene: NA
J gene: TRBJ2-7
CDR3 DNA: TGTGCTAGTGGTTTGGACCTTTCCTACGAGCAGTACTTC
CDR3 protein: CASGLDLSYEQYF

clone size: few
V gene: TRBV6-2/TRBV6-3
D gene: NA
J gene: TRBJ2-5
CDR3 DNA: TGTGCCAGCCATGGAGAGACCCAGTACTTC
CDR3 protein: CASHGETQYF

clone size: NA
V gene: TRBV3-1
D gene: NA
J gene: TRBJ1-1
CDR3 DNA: TGTGCCAGCAGCCAGGGACCCACTGAAGCTTTCTTT
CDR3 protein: CASSQGPTEAFF

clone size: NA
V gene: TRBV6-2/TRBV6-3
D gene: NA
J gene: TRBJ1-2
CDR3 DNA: TGTGCCAGCAGCCTTGGCCTGCAGGTCTATGGCTACACCTTC
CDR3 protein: CASSLGLQVYGYTF

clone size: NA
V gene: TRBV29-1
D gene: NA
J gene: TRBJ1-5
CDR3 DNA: TGCAGCGTTAAGGAGCAGGCGGGTCAGCCCCAGCATTTT
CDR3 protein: CSVKEQAGQPQHF

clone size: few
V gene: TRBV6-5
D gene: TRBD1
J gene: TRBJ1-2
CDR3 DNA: TGTGCCAGCAGTACCTTACAGGGGGCGAGAGGCTACACCTTC
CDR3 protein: CASSTLQGARGYTF

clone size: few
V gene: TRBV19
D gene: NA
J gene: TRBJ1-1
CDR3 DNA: TGTGCCAGTAGCCATTGGGGCCGACTGAACACTGAAGCTTTCTTT
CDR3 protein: CASSHWGRLNTEAFF

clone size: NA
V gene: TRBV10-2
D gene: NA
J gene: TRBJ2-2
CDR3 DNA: TGCGCCAGCAGTGTACTAGAGGTCACCGGGGAGCTGTTTTTT
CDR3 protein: CASSVLEVTGELFF

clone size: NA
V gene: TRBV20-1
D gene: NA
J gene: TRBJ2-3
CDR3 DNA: TGCAGTGCTTTACGACTTCCTAGCACAGATACGCAGTATTTT
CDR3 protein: CSALRLPSTDTQYF

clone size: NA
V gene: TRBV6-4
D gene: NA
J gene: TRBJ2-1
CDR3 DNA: TGTGCCAGCCGACGGGACGAAGAGGACCGTGAGCAGTTCTTC
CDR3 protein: CASRRDEEDREQFF

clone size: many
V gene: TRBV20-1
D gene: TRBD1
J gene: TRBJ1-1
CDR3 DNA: TGCAGTGCTTCCTACTCCGGGACAGGGGTCACTGAAGCTTTCTTT
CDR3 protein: CSASYSGTGVTEAFF

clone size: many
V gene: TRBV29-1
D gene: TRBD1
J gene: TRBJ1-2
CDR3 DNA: TGCAGCGTTCTGGGACAGGGGTTATATGGCTACACCTTC
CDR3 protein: CSVLGQGLYGYTF

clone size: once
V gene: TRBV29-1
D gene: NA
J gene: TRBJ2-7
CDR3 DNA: TGCAGCGTTGGTATAAGCTCCTACGAGCAGTACTTC
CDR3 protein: CSVGISSYEQYF

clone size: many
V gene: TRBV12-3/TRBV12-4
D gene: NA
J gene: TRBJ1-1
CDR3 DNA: TGTGCCAGCAGACCGGGACGCCAGACTACTGAAGCTTTCTTT
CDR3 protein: CASRPGRQTTEAFF

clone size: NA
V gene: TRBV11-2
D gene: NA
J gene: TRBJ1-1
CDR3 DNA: TGTGCCAGCAGCCCCCCAGTCCGATCGGTTGAAGCTTTCTTT
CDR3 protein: CASSPPVRSVEAFF

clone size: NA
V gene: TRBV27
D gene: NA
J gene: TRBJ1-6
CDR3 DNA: NA
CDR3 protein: CASSSSGQGRTSSYNSPLHF

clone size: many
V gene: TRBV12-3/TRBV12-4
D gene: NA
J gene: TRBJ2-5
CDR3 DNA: TGTGCCAGCAGTTCCCCCGGTGTCGAGACCCAGTACTTC
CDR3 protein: CASSSPGVETQYF

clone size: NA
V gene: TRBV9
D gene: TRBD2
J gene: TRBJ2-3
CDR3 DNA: TGTGCCAGCAGCGGATGGGACTATCCGGATACGCAGTATTTT
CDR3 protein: CASSGWDYPDTQYF

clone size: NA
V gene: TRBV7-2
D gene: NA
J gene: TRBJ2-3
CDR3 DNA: TGTGCCAGCAGCCAAACGCTGGGACGGACCCGCACAGATACGCAGTATTTT
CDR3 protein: CASSQTLGRTRTDTQYF

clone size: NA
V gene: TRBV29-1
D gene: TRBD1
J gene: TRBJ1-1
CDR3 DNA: TGCAGCGTTGAGGGGGGACAGGGGGGTATTGAAGCTTTCTTT
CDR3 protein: CSVEGGQGGIEAFF